This TCR beta chain was retrieved from a study of cytomegalovirus exposure and HLA in healthy donors. Study-level points and caveats: Several of the most significant clusters appeared linked to common viral pathogens, based on a later analysis. According to an earlier analysis, most TCR beta V segments yielded productive rearrangements about 87% or about 30% of the time.

This clone turned up a few times. The antigen remains unidentified. It was healthy bone marrow donors who served as donors. The ends were cut back, 5 bases at V and 7 bases at J, with 22 bases in the middle. The germline V gene encodes CDR1 SGHTS and CDR2 YDEGEE. The CDR3 sequence is 15 residues long. PCR used 60 Vbeta primers and 13 Jbeta primers. The method was immunoSEQ multiplex PCR; TCRdb's version includes in-frame clones alone and lacks a portion of them. The sample carries roughly 120,000 clones, about 80% recorded once. The sequence came from a human donor in good health. J is TRBJ2-7 and V is TRBV5-8, with D unclear. The sequencing sample was made of PBMCs. CDR3 sequence reads: CASSKTGSYPSEQYF. CDR3 DNA: TGTGCCAGCAGTAAAACCGGGTCGTACCCTTCGGAGCAGTACTTC.